The entry that follows covers one T cell receptor (gamma chain) sequence. No antigen is known for it. After removal of 1 base from V and 3 bases from J, the junction contained 9 bases not matched to a gene. CDR1 is EGSTGY and CDR2 is YDSYTSSV in the germline V gene. The CDR3 consists of 15 residues. The sample originates from a study of Vδ1+ human thymocytes. The study's findings and limits: In the thymus, TRG and TRD repertoires looked highly polyclonal with Gaussian CDR3 lengths.

Sequences come from RNA converted to cDNA by reverse transcription. Multiplex PCR used pooled V-gene forward primers and a constant-region reverse primer to amplify CDR3s. TCRdb repeated clone calling on the multiplex PCR reads with CATT. The profile shows 6,500 to 10,000 gamma-chain clones, approximately 51% of them singletons. The chain uses TRGV4 and TRGJ1 or TRGJ2. In the absence of a J gene in TCRdb, the DNA was matched to germline to assign it here. What was sequenced was Vdelta1+ gamma-delta thymocytes from the thymus. Described subset: FACS-sorted CD3+ TCRalphabeta- TCRVdelta1+ TCRVdelta2- thymocytes. The TCR originated in a girl under three years old who had congenital heart surgery. The CDR3 loop is CATWDGTRPYYKKLF. CDR3 nucleotides: TGTGCCACCTGGGATGGCACTAGGCCTTATTATAAGAAACTCTTT.